This T cell receptor beta chain was captured in a study of blood T cell repertoires in COVID-19. Study context: Specimens from acute and convalescent COVID-19 originated in the United States, Italy and Spain. The cDNA or gDNA used as material had been derived from T cells, B-cell-depleted T cells, or PBMCs.

Original handling: How many nucleated cells were present was estimated from reference gene primer amplification. Some clones are missing from TCRdb's copy, which holds only in-frame ones; the method was immunoSEQ multiplex PCR. V and J calls plus clone size are reproduced from that table; the DNA served to infer D and trimming. The sample shows approximately 80,000 clones, 77% of them seen only once. Trimming pared 0 bases from V and 0 bases from J, leaving 15 bases between. The V gene's germline CDR1 is SGHAT and CDR2 FQNNGV. The CDR3 loop spans 17 amino acids. This rearrangement joins TRBV11-2 to TRBJ2-7; D remains unclear. The sample consisted of peripheral blood. The TCR comes from a human donor in a cohort sampled during active COVID-19. The CDR3 DNA is TGTGCCAGCAGCTTAGATCTGTCCATGTCGGGCTCCTACGAGCAGTACTTC. Translating it yields CASSLDLSMSGSYEQYF.